This T cell receptor beta chain was sequenced for a study of CD8 T cells in ankylosing spondylitis. Regarding the study as a whole: Apparently characteristic of ankylosing spondylitis blood was a TCR beta motif (about 8 highly homologous variants). Matched ankylosing spondylitis synovial fluid reportedly contained a significantly enriched population of disease-linked clones. Earlier studies detected some motif variants in reactive arthritis synovial fluid and blood.

Remarks on this clonotype: Its target is not known.

As the method for making TCR beta libraries, quantitative 5'-RACE with molecular barcodes was used. TCRdb itself ran the 5' RACE reads through MiXCR, one entry per CDR3 protein. The sample has about 540,000 distinct CDR3 sequences, roughly an eighth seen once. The CDR3 sequence is 16 residues long. Deletions cut 3 bases from V and 4 bases from J, with 18 bases between. Germline-derived CDR1 and CDR2 are SGHVS and FQNEAQ. The sequencing sample was made of blood, either unsorted or a sorted T cell fraction (not recorded which). The chain has TRBV7-8 and TRBJ2-5; D unresolved. This clonotype originated in a male donor with ankylosing spondylitis. The CDR3 protein is CASSFRTTSAAETQYF. CDR3 sequence (DNA): TGTGCCAGCAGCTTTCGAACCACATCCGCAGCAGAGACCCAGTACTTC.